Shown below are 10 T cell receptor beta chains from a single sample sequenced in a study of neurological immune-mediated disorders. TCRdb passed the 5' RACE reads through MiXCR, listing each CDR3 protein once. Here the sample spans fewer than 20,000 distinct CDR3 sequences, about 15% being singletons. The sequencing input was PBMCs. The receptors stem from a man in his 60s with HTLV-1-associated myelopathy (HAM/TSP).

This clonotype was counted at least ten times. This chain connects TRBV19 to TRBJ2-5, with D possibly TRBD1 on 6 matching bases. CDR3 size: 15 residues. V was pared by 3 bases and J by 4 bases, with 15 bases between. Germline CDR1 LNHDA, CDR2 SQIVND (reference sequence). Here the CDR3 reads CASSIGQGFGETQYF. CDR3 in DNA: TGTGCCAGTAGTATCGGTCAGGGGTTCGGAGAGACCCAGTACTTC.

This clonotype was detected ten times or more. The chain employs TRBV12-3 or TRBV12-4 and TRBJ1-5; 7 positions match TRBD1. V was clipped by 5 bases and J by 7 bases; unmatched bases: 5. There are 13 residues in the CDR3. The DNA of the CDR3 is TGTGCCAGCAGTCCCAGGGGGAAACAGCCCCAGCATTTT. Translation: CASSPRGKQPQHF.

This clonotype was observed at least ten times. V is TRBV20-1 and J is TRBJ2-3; 9 bases are shared with TRBD1. Germline V gene sequence: CDR1 DFQATT, CDR2 SNEGSKA (reference sequence). The CDR3 runs to 15 residues. The trim removed 3 bases at V and 10 bases at J, leaving 14 bases unmatched. The CDR3 is CSASRTGASPGAQYF. CDR3 DNA sequence: TGCAGTGCTAGTAGGACAGGGGCCTCCCCGGGAGCGCAGTATTTT.

This clonotype was seen a handful of times. The chain carries TRBV10-3 and TRBJ2-5; TRBD1 is a possible D gene (5 bases). CDR3 size: 13 residues. V was trimmed by 8 bases and J by 2 bases, leaving 12 bases between them. Germline V CDR1 and CDR2: ENHRY, SYGVKD. The CDR3 DNA follows: TGTGCCATCCAAGGGGCATCTCAAGAGACCCAGTACTTC. Its protein product is CAIQGASQETQYF.

This clonotype has ten or more counts. The chain is built from TRBV27 and TRBJ2-7; TRBD2 agrees at 13 bases. V lost 10 bases to trimming and J lost 5 bases; unmatched junction nucleotides: 8. This CDR3 comprises 14 residues. Germline V CDR1 and CDR2: MNHEY, SMNVEV (reference sequence). For the CDR3, the DNA is TGTGCCACCGGGGGACTAGCGGGGCGCAACGAGCAGTACTTC. As protein: CATGGLAGRNEQYF.

This clonotype came up many times. V gene TRBV10-3 combines with J gene TRBJ1-1, with a weak D call TRBD1 (6 bases). This CDR3 region has 14 residues. Trimming took off 10 bases at V and 0 bases at J, with 15 bases between the two ends. From germline, CDR1 is ENHRY and CDR2 SYGVKD. The CDR3 loop reads CATLADRMNTEAFF. CDR3 DNA sequence: TGTGCCACCCTGGCGGACAGAATGAACACTGAAGCTTTCTTT.

This clonotype was recorded at least ten times. The V call is TRBV19, the J call TRBJ2-6; 9 bases align to TRBD2. There are 18 residues in the CDR3. Germline values: CDR1 LNHDA, CDR2 SQIVND (reference sequence). V dropped 2 bases and J dropped 0; count of bases not matched to a gene: 5. The CDR3 sequence is CASSISSGVHSGANVLTF. The CDR3 DNA reads TGTGCCAGTAGTATATCTAGCGGGGTCCACTCTGGGGCCAACGTCCTGACTTTC.

Ten or more counts support this clonotype. The chain couples TRBV19 to TRBJ1-4; 7 positions agree with TRBD1. This CDR3 spans 18 amino acids. Germline V gives CDR1 LNHDA, CDR2 SQIVND (reference sequence). V was clipped by 5 bases and J by 0 bases; unmatched bases: 12. CDR3 DNA: TGTGCCAGTAGTGAAGGAGGGACAGCCTTTGCAACTAATGAAAAACTGTTTTTT. The encoded protein is CASSEGGTAFATNEKLFF.

The table lists this clonotype with many counts. The chain carries TRBV27 and TRBJ1-5; D is possibly TRBD1 (5 bases). V was trimmed by 0 bases and J by 3 bases, leaving 9 bases between them. Germline V gene data show CDR1 as MNHEY and CDR2 as SMNVEV (reference sequence). The CDR3 is 15 amino acids. CDR3 in DNA: TGTGCCAGCAGTTTATCGGGACCGAACAATCAGCCCCAGCATTTT. Protein sequence: CASSLSGPNNQPQHF.

This clonotype was seen many times. The chain links TRBV12-3 or TRBV12-4 to TRBJ2-2; D is possibly TRBD1 or TRBD2 (5 bases each). Trimming removed 6 bases from V and 6 bases from J, with 20 bases in between. This CDR3 has 16 amino acids. This CDR3 reads CASSSARGGYPGELFF. The CDR3 nucleotides are TGTGCCAGCAGCTCCGCCCGGGGCGGGTACCCCGGGGAGCTGTTTTTT.